This T cell receptor beta chain was profiled in a study of CD8 T cells in Susac syndrome. From germline, CDR1 is SEHNR and CDR2 FQNEAQ (reference sequence). The CDR3 spans 13 residues. V lost 6 bases and J lost 10, with 16 bases in between. RNA amounts of roughly 0.45 to 1 ug underwent reverse transcription with random hexamers. MiXCR was run by TCRdb on the immunoSEQ multiplex PCR reads, yielding one entry per CDR3 protein. The sample shows some 110,000 distinct CDR3 sequences, about 93% of them seen only once. The V call is TRBV7-9, the J call TRBJ2-1; D is possibly TRBD2 (5 bases). The TCR comes from a human donor with Susac syndrome. Sequencing used CD8+ T cells from PBMCs. CDR3 loop: CASRSVLAVEQFF. Here the CDR3 DNA reads TGTGCCAGCAGATCTGTCCTAGCTGTAGAGCAGTTCTTC.